This TCR beta chain was observed in a study of control samples from healthy donors and cancer patients (dated by TCRdb to the early 2020s). Reading the germline V gene gives CDR1 KGHDR and CDR2 SFDVKD. The cysteine opens and the phenylalanine closes a CDR3 of 14 amino acids. Just CDR3 DNA is preserved here, 42 bases in frame from base 1. V has 5 bases trimmed and J has 0 bases trimmed; junction bases matching no gene number 1. Note on this clone: Its antigen is not yet known. The record has no base qualities; no much larger clone is one base away.

Libraries came from the immunoSEQ multiplex PCR assay. TCRdb retrieved this table from immuneACCESS and kept in-frame rearrangements only. Not all clones are present; in checked studies, unresolved V genes account for under half, and no reason is known for the remainder. The sample profile shows approximately 150,000 clones; approximately 94% of them were found once. Around 15% of the sample is held by the ten biggest clonotypes. The sequencing input was PBMCs. This receptor was taken from a man aged 60 to 69 with colorectal cancer. The chain is made from TRBV24-1 and TRBJ2-3; 7 middle bases align to TRBD1. The DNA sequence follows: TGTGCCACCAGTGCGGACAGGAGCACAGATACGCAGTATTTT. Its translation reads: CATSADRSTDTQYF.